This T cell receptor (beta chain) was found in a study of T cell responses to AZD1222 COVID-19 vaccine. Overall study context: Pooled in the analysis were second doses at about 4 or about 12 weeks. Study results and caveats: The study identified only 6 or 7 AZD1222 recipients as seropositive at baseline.

The germline V and J ends were trimmed by 3 bases and 7 bases, with 3 bases remaining between them. CDR3 length: 11 amino acids. CDR1 and CDR2 (germline): LGHDT, YNNKEL (reference sequence). Some clones are missing from TCRdb's copy, which holds only in-frame ones; the method was immunoSEQ multiplex PCR. Here the sample spans about 150,000 clones, 88% being singletons. Note on this clone: No antigen is known for it.

The rearrangement uses TRBV3-1 (or the pseudogene TRBV3-2) and TRBJ2-2; D is unclear. Specimen: peripheral blood, collected on day 0 of AZD1222 vaccination. This TCR derives from an adult in good health. This chain's CDR3 is CASSHSGELFF. CDR3 sequence (DNA): TGTGCCAGCAGCCATAGCGGGGAGCTGTTTTTT.